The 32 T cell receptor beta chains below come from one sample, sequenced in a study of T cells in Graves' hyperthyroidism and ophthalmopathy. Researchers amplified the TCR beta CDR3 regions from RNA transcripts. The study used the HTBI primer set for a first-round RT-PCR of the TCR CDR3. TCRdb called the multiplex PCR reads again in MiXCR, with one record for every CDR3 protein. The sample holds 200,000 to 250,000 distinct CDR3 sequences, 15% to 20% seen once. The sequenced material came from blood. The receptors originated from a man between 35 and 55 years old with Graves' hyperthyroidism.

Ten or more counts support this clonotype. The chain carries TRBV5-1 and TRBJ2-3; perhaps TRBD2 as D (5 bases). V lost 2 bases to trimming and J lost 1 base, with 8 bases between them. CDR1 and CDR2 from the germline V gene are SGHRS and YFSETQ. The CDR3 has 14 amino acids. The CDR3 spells CASSLGLGTDTQYF. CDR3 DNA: TGCGCCAGCAGCTTAGGACTTGGCACAGATACGCAGTATTTT.

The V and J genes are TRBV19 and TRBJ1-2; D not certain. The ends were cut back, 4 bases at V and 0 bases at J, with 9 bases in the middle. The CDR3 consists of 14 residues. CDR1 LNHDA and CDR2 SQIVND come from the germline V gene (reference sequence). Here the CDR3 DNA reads TGTGCCAGTAGTACGAGTACAGCTAACTATGGCTACACCTTC. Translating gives CASSTSTANYGYTF.

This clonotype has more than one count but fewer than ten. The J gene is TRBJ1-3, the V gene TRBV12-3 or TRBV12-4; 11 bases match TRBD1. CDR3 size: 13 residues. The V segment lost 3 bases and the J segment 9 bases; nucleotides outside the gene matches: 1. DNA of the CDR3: TGTGCCAGCAGTTTTGGGACAGGGGGCACCATATATTTT. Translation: CASSFGTGGTIYF.

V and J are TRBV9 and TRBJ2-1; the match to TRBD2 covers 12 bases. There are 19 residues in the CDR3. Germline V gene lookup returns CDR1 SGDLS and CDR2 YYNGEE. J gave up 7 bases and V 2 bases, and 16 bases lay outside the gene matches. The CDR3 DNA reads TGTGCCAGCAGCGTTCCCCGCGGGCTAGCGGGGGGGTCGGGGAATGAGCAGTTCTTC. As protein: CASSVPRGLAGGSGNEQFF.

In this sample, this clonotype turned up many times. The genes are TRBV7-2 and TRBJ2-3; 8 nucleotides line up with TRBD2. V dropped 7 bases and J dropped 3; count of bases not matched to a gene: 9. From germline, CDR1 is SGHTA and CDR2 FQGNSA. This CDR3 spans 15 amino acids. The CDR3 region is CASTLVGGGTDTQYF. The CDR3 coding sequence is TGTGCCAGCACCCTCGTCGGCGGGGGGACAGATACGCAGTATTTT.

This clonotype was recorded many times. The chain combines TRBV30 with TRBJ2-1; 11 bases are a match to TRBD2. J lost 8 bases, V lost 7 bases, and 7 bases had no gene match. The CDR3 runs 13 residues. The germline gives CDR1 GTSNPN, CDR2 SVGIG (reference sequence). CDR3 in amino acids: CALSSGGLYEQFF. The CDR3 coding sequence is TGTGCCTTATCTAGCGGGGGGCTCTATGAGCAGTTCTTC.

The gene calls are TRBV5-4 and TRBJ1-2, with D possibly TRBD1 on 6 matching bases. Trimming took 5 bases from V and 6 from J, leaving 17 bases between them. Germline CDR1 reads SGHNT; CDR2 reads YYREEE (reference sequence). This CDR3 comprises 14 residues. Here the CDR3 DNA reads TGTGCCAGCAGGTTCTCCGGACAGCCCCATGGCTACACCTTC. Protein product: CASRFSGQPHGYTF.

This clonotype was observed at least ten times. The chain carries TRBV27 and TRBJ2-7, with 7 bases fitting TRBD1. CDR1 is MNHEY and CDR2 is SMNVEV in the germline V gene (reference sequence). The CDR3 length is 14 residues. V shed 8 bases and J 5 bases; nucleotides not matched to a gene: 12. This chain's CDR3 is CASLMTGLSHEQYF. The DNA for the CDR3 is TGTGCCAGCCTCATGACAGGGCTTTCCCACGAGCAGTACTTC.

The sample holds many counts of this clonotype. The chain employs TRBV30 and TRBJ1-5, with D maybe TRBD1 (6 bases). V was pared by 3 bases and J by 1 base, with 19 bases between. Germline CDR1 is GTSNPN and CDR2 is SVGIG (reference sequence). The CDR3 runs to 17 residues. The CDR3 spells CAWSAGGGGWSNQPQHF. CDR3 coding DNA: TGTGCCTGGAGCGCGGGAGGGGGAGGTTGGAGCAATCAGCCCCAGCATTTT.

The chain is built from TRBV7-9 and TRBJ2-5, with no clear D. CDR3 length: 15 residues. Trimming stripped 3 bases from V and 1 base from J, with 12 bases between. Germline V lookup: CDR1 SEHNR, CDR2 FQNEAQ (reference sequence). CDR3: CASSLRSVGQETQYF. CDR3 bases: TGTGCCAGCAGCTTGAGATCTGTGGGCCAAGAGACCCAGTACTTC.

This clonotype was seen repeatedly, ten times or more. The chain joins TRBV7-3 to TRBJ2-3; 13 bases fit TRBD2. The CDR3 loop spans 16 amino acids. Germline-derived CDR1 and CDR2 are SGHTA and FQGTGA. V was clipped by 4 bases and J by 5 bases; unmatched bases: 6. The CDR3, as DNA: TGTGCCAGCAGCTCGGGACTAGCGGGGACGGAAGATACGCAGTATTTT. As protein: CASSSGLAGTEDTQYF.

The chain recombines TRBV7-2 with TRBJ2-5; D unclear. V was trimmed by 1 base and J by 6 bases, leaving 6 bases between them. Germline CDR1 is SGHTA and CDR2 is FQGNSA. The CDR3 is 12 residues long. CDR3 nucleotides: TGTGCCAGCAGCTTAGTTAGGCAGACCCAGTACTTC. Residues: CASSLVRQTQYF.

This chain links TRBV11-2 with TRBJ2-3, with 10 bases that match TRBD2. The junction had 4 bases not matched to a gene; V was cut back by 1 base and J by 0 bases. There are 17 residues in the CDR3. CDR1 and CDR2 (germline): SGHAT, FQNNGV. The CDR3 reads CASSLGRTSGSTDTQYF. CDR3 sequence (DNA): TGTGCCAGCAGCTTAGGACGGACTAGCGGCAGCACAGATACGCAGTATTTT.

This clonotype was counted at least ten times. CDR3 sequence: CASRPASGEKQETQYF. The CDR3 nucleotides read TGTGCCAGCAGACCCGCCAGCGGGGAGAAGCAAGAGACCCAGTACTTC. The J gene is TRBJ2-5, the V gene TRBV6-2 or TRBV6-3; 7 nucleotides agree with TRBD2. The CDR3 is 16 amino acids. Trimming took 6 bases from V and 2 from J; bases not matched to a gene: 12. Germline assignment: CDR1 MNHEY and CDR2 SVGEGT.

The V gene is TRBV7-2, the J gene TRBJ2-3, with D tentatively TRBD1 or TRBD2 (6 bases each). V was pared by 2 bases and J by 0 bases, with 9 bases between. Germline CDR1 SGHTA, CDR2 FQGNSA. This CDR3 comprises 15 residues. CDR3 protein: CASSLRGTSTDTQYF. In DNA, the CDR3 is TGTGCCAGCAGCTTAAGGGGGACTAGCACAGATACGCAGTATTTT.

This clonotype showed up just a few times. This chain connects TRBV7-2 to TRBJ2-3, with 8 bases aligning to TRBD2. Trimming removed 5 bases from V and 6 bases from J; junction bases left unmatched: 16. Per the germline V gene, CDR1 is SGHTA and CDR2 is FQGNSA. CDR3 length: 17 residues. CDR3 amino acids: CASSQGTRRQRGDTQYF. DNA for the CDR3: TGTGCCAGCAGCCAGGGGACTAGGAGGCAAAGGGGGGATACGCAGTATTTT.

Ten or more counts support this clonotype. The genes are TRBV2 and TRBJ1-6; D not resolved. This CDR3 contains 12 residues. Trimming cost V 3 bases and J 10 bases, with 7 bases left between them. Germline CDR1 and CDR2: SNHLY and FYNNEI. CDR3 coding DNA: TGTGCCAGCAGTGATAACGTCTCACCCCTCCACTTT. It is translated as CASSDNVSPLHF.

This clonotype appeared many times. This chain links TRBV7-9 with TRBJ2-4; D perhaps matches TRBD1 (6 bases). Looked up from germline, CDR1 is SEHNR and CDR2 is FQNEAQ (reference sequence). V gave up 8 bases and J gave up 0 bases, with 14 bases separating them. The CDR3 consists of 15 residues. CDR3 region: CASSPQGLAKNIQYF. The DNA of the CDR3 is TGTGCCAGCTCCCCCCAGGGGCTAGCCAAAAACATTCAGTACTTC.

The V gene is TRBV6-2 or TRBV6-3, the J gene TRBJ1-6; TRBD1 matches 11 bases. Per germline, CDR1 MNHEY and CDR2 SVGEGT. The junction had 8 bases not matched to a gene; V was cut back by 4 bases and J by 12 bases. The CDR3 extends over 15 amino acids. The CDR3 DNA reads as TGTGCCAGCAGTTTCCTACGTGGGACAGGGGGACCCCTCCACTTT. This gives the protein CASSFLRGTGGPLHF.

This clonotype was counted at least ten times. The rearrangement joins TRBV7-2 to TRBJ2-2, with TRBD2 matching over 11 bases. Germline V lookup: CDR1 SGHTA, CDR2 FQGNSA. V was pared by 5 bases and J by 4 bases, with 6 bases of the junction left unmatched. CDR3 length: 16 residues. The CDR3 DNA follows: TGTGCCAGCAGCCAGAGACTAGCGGGGACCACCGGGGAGCTGTTTTTT. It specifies CASSQRLAGTTGELFF.

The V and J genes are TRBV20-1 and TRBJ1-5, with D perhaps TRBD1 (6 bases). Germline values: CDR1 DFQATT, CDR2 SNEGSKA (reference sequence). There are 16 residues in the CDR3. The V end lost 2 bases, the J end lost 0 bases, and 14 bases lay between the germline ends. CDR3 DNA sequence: TGCAGTGCTAGACCGTCCGCGGGACATAGCAATCAGCCCCAGCATTTT. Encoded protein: CSARPSAGHSNQPQHF.

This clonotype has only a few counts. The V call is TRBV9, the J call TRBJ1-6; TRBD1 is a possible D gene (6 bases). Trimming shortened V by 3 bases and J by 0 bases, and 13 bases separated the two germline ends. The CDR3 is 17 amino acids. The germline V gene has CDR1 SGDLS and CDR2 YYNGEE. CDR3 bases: TGTGCCAGCAGCGCTCAAAGGGGGAGCTCCTATAATTCACCCCTCCACTTT. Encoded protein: CASSAQRGSSYNSPLHF.

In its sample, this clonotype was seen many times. DNA for the CDR3: TGTGCCACCAGCGATAACAGGGGATATAGCAATCAGCCCCAGCATTTT. The encoded protein is CATSDNRGYSNQPQHF. The chain combines TRBV24-1 with TRBJ1-5; the match to TRBD1 covers 7 bases. CDR1 and CDR2 from the germline V gene are KGHDR and SFDVKD. The ends lost 7 bases at V and 0 bases at J; junction bases unmatched: 8. The CDR3 extends over 16 amino acids.

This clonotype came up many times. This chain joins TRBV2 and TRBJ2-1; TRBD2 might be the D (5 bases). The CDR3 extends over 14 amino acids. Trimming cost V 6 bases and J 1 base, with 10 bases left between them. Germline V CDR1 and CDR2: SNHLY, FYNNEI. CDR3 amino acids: CASRSSRSYNEQFF. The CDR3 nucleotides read TGTGCCAGCAGGTCTAGCAGATCCTACAATGAGCAGTTCTTC.

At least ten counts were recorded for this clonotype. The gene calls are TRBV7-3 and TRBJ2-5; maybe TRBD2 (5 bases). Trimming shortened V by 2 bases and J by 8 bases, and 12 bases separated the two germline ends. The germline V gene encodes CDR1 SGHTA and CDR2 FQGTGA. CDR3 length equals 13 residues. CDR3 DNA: TGTGCCAGCAGCTTAGAGGGCGCCGGAACCCAGTACTTC. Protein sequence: CASSLEGAGTQYF.

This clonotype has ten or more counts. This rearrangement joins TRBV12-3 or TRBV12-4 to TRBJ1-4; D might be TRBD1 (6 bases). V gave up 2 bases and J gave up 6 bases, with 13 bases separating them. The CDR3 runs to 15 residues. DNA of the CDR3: TGTGCCAGCAGTTTATCTTTCCAGGGGTATGAAAAACTGTTTTTT. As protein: CASSLSFQGYEKLFF.

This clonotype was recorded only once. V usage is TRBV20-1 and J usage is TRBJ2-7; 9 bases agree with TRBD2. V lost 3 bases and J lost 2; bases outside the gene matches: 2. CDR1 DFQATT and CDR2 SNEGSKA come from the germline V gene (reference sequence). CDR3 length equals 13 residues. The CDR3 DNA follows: TGCAGTGCTAGTTTAGCGGGGGCCTACGAGCAGTACTTC. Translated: CSASLAGAYEQYF.

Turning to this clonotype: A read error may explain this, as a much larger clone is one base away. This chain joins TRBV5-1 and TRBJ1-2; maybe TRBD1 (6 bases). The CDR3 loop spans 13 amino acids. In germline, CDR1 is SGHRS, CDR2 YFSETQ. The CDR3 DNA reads TGTGCCAGCAGCAAGGACAGCCCCCTTGGCTACGCCTTC. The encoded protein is CASSKDSPLGYAF.

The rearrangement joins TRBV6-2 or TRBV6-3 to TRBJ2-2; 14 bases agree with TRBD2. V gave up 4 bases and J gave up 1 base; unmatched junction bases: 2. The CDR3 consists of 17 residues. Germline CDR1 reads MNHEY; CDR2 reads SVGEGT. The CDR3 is CASSCGTSGGNTGELFF. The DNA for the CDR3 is TGTGCCAGCAGTTGCGGGACTAGCGGGGGGAACACCGGGGAGCTGTTTTTT.

In DNA form, the CDR3 reads TGTGCCAGCAGGCCCGGGTCTAGCGGGGGGGGCGACAATGAGCAGTTCTTC. Its protein is CASRPGSSGGGDNEQFF. J is TRBJ2-1 and V is TRBV7-2, with 12 positions matching TRBD2. Germline-derived CDR1 and CDR2 are SGHTA and FQGNSA. This CDR3 region has 17 residues. V trimming: 6 bases; J trimming: 5 bases; junction bases outside the gene matches: 11.

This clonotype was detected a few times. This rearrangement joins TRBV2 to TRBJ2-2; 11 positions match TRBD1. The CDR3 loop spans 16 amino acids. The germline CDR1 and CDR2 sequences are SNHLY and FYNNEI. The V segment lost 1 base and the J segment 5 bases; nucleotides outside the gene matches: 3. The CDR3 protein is CASSEEGTGGTGELFF. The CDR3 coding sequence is TGTGCCAGCAGTGAAGAGGGGACAGGGGGAACCGGGGAGCTGTTTTTT. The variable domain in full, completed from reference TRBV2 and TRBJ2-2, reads EPEVTQTPSHQVTQMGQEVILRCVPISNHLYFYWYRQILGQKVEFLVSFYNNEISEKSEIFDDQFSVERPDGSNFTLKIRSTKLEDSAMYFCASSEEGTGGTGELFFGEGSRLTVL.

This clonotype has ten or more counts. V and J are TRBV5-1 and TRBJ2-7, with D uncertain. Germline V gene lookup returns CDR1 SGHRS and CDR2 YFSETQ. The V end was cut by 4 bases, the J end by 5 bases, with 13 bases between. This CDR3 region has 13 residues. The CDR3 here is CASSESDRDEQYF. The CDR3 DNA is TGCGCCAGCAGCGAGTCAGACCGGGACGAGCAGTACTTC.